This T cell receptor (beta chain) was retrieved from a study of response to subunit inactivated influenza vaccine. Study-level points and caveats: Every seasonal influenza vaccination brings in few new T cells, the authors suggested.

TCRdb called the RT-PCR reads again in MiXCR, with one record for every CDR3 protein. The sample includes fewer than 650,000 distinct CDR3 sequences, 10% to 15% of them seen just once. Germline-derived CDR1 and CDR2 are SGHDT and YYEEEE. The CDR3 has 13 amino acids. The V end was cut by 8 bases, the J end by 4 bases, with 16 bases between. Remarks on this clonotype: The antigen is undetermined.

This chain uses TRBV5-6 with TRBJ2-7; tentatively, D is TRBD2 (5 bases). This receptor was obtained from a man between 50 and 59 years old who received an inactivated influenza vaccine. Sequenced here: PBMCs from blood, sampled 35 to 45 days after vaccination. The CDR3 here is CASSRGVAYEQYF. Here the CDR3 DNA reads TGTGCCAGTTCCCGGGGAGTTGCTTACGAGCAGTACTTC.